This T cell receptor (beta chain) was captured by sequencing in a study of shared clonotypes between healthy human individuals. Study outcomes and limitations: Shared across a few donors were about 4.6% of the naive CD4 clonotypes. The study's rarefaction showed incomplete sorted-subset sequencing despite large depth. In having few donors, the study represented limited genetic and exposure-history diversity.

As to this clone: Antigen specificity is unknown.

At a deep level, the assay was run. Some clones are missing from TCRdb's copy, which holds only in-frame ones; the method was immunoSEQ multiplex PCR. The repertoire holds 550,000 to 850,000 clones, with around 70% as singletons. Germline-derived CDR1 and CDR2 are MNHEY and SMNVEV (reference sequence). There are 16 residues in the CDR3. V lost 5 bases and J lost 2, with 17 bases in between. The clonotype was recovered from a woman aged 25-40 years in good health. The chain is built from TRBV27 and TRBJ2-3; possibly TRBD2 for D (6 bases). Sequencing was carried out using memory CD4+ T cells sorted from blood. The subset here: CD45RA-negative fraction. The CDR3 DNA is TGTGCCAGCAGTCTCCAAGCGGGCCTCATCACAGATACGCAGTATTTT. As protein: CASSLQAGLITDTQYF.